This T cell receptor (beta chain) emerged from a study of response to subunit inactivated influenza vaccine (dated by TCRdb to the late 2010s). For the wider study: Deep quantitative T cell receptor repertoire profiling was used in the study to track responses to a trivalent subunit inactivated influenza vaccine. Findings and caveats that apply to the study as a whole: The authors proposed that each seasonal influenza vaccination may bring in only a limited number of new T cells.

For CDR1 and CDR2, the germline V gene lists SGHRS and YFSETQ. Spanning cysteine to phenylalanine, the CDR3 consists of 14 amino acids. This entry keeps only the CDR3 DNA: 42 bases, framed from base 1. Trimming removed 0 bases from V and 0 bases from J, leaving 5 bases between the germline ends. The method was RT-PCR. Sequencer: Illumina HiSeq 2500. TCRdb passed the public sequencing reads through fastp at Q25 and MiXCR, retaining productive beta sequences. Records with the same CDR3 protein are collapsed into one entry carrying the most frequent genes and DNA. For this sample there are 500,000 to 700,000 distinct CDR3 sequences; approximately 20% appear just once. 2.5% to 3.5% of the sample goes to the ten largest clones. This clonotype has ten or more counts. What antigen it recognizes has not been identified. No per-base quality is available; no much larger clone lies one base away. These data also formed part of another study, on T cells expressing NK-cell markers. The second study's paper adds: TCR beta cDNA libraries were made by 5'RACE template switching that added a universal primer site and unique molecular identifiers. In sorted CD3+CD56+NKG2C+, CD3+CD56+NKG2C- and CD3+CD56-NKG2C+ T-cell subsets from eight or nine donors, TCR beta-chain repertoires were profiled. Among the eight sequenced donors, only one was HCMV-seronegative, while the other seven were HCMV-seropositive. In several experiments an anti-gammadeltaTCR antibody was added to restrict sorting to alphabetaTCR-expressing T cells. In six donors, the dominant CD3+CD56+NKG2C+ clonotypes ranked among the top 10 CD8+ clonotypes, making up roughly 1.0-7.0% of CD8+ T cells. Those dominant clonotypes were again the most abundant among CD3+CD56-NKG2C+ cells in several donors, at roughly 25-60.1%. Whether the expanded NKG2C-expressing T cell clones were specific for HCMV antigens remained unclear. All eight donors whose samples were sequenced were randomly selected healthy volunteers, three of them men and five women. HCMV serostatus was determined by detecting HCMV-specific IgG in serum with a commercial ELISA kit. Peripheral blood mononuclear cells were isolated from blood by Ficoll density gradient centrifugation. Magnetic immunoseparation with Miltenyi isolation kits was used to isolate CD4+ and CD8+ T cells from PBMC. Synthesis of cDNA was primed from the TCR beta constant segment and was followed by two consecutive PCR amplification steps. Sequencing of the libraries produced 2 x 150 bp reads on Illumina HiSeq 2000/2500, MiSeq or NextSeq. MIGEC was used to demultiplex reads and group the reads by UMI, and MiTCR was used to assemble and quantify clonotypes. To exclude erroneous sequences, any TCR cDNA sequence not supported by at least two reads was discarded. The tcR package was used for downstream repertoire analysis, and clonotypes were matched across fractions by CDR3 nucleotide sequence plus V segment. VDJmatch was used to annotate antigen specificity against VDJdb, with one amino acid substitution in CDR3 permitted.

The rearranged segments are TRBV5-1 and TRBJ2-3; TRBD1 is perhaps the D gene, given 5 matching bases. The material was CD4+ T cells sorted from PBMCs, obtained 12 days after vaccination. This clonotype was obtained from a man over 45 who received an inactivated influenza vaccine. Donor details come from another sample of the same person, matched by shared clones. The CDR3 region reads CASSLAGSTDTQYF. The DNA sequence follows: TGCGCCAGCAGCTTGGCAGGGAGCACAGATACGCAGTATTTT. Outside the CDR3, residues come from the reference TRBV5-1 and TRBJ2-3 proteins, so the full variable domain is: KAGVTQTPRYLIKTRGQQVTLSCSPISGHRSVSWYQQTPGQGLQFLFEYFSETQRNKGNFPGRFSGRQFSNSRSEMNVSTLELGDSALYLCASSLAGSTDTQYFGPGTRLTVL.